A single sample gave rise to the 18 T cell receptor beta chains below, sequenced in a study of T cell responses to AZD1222 COVID-19 vaccine. Repertoires were generated with immunoSEQ multiplex PCR, while TCRdb's copy carries only in-frame clones and drops some. The sample lists 150,000 to 200,000 clones; 75% to 90% were seen once. The input for sequencing was peripheral blood, taken 28 days after the second dose of the MenACWY control vaccine. These receptors all stem from an adult who received the MenACWY meningococcal vaccine as a control.

This clone has a handful of counts. This chain joins TRBV28 and TRBJ2-5; weak D call: TRBD2 (5 bases). The V end lost 6 bases, the J end lost 2 bases, and 7 bases lay between the germline ends. From germline, CDR1 is MDHEN and CDR2 SYDVKM. The CDR3 is made up of 12 amino acids. CDR3 protein: CASRDFQETQYF. In DNA form, the CDR3 reads TGTGCCAGCAGGGACTTTCAAGAGACCCAGTACTTC.

The chain links TRBV7-2 to TRBJ2-7; TRBD2 matches 12 bases. V was clipped by 1 base and J by 5 bases; unmatched bases: 6. The CDR3 is 16 residues long. Germline values: CDR1 SGHTA, CDR2 FQGNSA. The CDR3 protein is CASSLDPASGRDEQYF. The CDR3 nucleotides are TGTGCCAGCAGCTTAGATCCGGCTAGCGGGAGGGACGAGCAGTACTTC.

V and J are TRBV19 and TRBJ2-4, with a weak D call TRBD2 (5 bases). V lost 1 base to trimming and J lost 6 bases, with 10 bases between them. The CDR3 has 14 amino acids. The V gene's germline CDR1 is LNHDA and CDR2 SQIVND (reference sequence). CDR3: CASSIVSSGNIQYF. The CDR3 nucleotides read TGTGCCAGTAGTATAGTGAGCAGCGGAAACATTCAGTACTTC. Based on the CDR3 plus reference TRBV19 and TRBJ2-4, the full variable domain is DGGITQSPKYLFRKEGQNVTLSCEQNLNHDAMYWYRQDPGQGLRLIYYSQIVNDFQKGDIAEGYSVSREKKESFPLTVTSAQKNPTAFYLCASSIVSSGNIQYFGAGTRLSVL.

The V gene is TRBV13, the J gene TRBJ2-5, with D perhaps matching TRBD2 (5 bases). V lost 4 bases to trimming and J lost 4 bases, with 16 bases between them. The V gene's germline CDR1 is PRHDT and CDR2 FYEKMQ (reference sequence). The CDR3 covers 15 residues. In DNA form, the CDR3 reads TGTGCCAGCAGCTCAACAGTAGATGGAGGAGAGACCCAGTACTTC. As protein: CASSSTVDGGETQYF.

The chain employs TRBV9 and TRBJ2-7, with 12 bases identical to TRBD2. The CDR3 loop spans 15 amino acids. The trim removed 0 bases at V and 5 bases at J, leaving 3 bases unmatched. Germline lookup yields CDR1 SGDLS and CDR2 YYNGEE. The CDR3 DNA reads as TGTGCCAGCAGCGTAGGACTAGCGGGAGTGGACGAGCAGTACTTC. Residues: CASSVGLAGVDEQYF.

A few counts support this clone. The chain employs TRBV6-1 and TRBJ1-2, with 9 bases that match TRBD1. The CDR3 spans 17 residues. The germline V gene encodes CDR1 MNHNS and CDR2 SASEGT. V dropped 4 bases and J dropped 3; count of bases not matched to a gene: 12. The CDR3 region has the DNA TGTGCCAGCAGTGCTCTCATCACAGGGGGCGCGGACTATGGCTACACCTTC. Protein sequence: CASSALITGGADYGYTF.

This clone appeared once. The chain combines TRBV10-3 with TRBJ1-4; maybe TRBD1 (6 bases). CDR1 is ENHRY, CDR2 SYGVKD, per germline. This CDR3 spans 14 amino acids. V lost 3 bases, J lost 5 bases, and 10 bases lay in between. The CDR3 nucleotides read TGTGCCATCAGTGAACGGGGGGCGAATGAAAAACTGTTTTTT. It encodes CAISERGANEKLFF.

This clone appeared once. The rearrangement joins TRBV27 to TRBJ1-2; D not resolved. The germline gives CDR1 MNHEY, CDR2 SMNVEV (reference sequence). Trimming left V 5 bases short and J 2 bases short, with 15 bases between. The CDR3 loop spans 15 amino acids. The DNA of the CDR3 is TGTGCCAGCAGTCCCGCGGGCAGACAAAACTATGGCTACACCTTC. Translation: CASSPAGRQNYGYTF.

The chain employs TRBV6-4 and TRBJ2-3; tentative D call: TRBD1 (5 bases). The germline V gene encodes CDR1 MRHNA and CDR2 SNTAGT. CDR3 size: 16 residues. With 3 bases removed from V and 2 bases from J, the gap between germline ends came to 15 bases. CDR3: CASSERPAGNTDTQYF. CDR3 DNA sequence: TGTGCCAGCAGTGAAAGGCCGGCAGGGAACACAGATACGCAGTATTTT.

The rearrangement links TRBV5-1 to TRBJ1-1; D not resolved. Germline CDR1 is SGHRS and CDR2 is YFSETQ. The V gene lost 3 bases and the J gene lost 5 bases, with 14 bases spanning the gap. This CDR3 comprises 14 residues. The CDR3 spells CASSWNRDKTEAFF. Written as DNA, the CDR3 is TGCGCCAGCAGCTGGAATCGGGATAAGACTGAAGCTTTCTTT.

This rearrangement joins TRBV29-1 to TRBJ2-5; D gene uncertain. The CDR3 length is 12 residues. Germline CDR1 and CDR2: SQVTM and ANQGSEA. Trimming pared 6 bases from V and 2 bases from J, leaving 10 bases between. The CDR3 DNA is TGCAGCGTCAGAAGGCGACAAGAGACCCAGTACTTC. Encoded protein: CSVRRRQETQYF.

The chain has TRBV2 and TRBJ1-2; 8 nucleotides match TRBD1. This CDR3 comprises 13 residues. CDR1 SNHLY and CDR2 FYNNEI come from the germline V gene. V lost 4 bases to trimming and J lost 6 bases; unmatched junction nucleotides: 4. CDR3 region: CASSGSGGDGYTF. The CDR3 coding sequence is TGTGCCAGCAGTGGGTCAGGGGGCGATGGCTACACCTTC.

The V and J genes are TRBV14 and TRBJ1-4; TRBD1 matches at 8 bases. V shed 6 bases, J shed 3 bases, and the junction held 18 bases outside the gene matches. The CDR3 extends over 19 amino acids. The germline V gene encodes CDR1 SGHDN and CDR2 FVKESK. Written as DNA, the CDR3 is TGTGCCAGCAGTCTTCAAATCCGGACAGGGAGAGGCCCTAATGAAAAACTGTTTTTT. Protein: CASSLQIRTGRGPNEKLFF.

The chain combines TRBV9 with TRBJ1-2, with a possible D match to TRBD1 (5 bases). CDR3 size: 15 residues. Germline CDR1 SGDLS, CDR2 YYNGEE. V was shortened by 0 bases and J by 2 bases, with 11 bases between the two germline ends. CDR3 in DNA: TGTGCCAGCAGCGTAGCTCATTCAGGGAACTATGGCTACACCTTC. This sequence encodes CASSVAHSGNYGYTF.

The chain employs TRBV7-2 and TRBJ2-1; no reliable D call. The germline V and J ends were trimmed by 0 bases and 0 bases, with 12 bases remaining between them. Germline V gene lookup returns CDR1 SGHTA and CDR2 FQGNSA. CDR3 length equals 17 residues. For the CDR3, the DNA is TGTGCCAGCAGCTTAGCCGGAACCGGGTACTCCTACAATGAGCAGTTCTTC. Encoded protein: CASSLAGTGYSYNEQFF. The entire variable domain, with the rest obtained from reference TRBV7-2 and TRBJ2-1, is as follows: GAGVSQSPSNKVTEKGKDVELRCDPISGHTALYWYRQSLGQGLEFLIYFQGNSAPDKSGLPSDRFSAERTGGSVSTLTIQRTQQEDSAVYLCASSLAGTGYSYNEQFFGPGTRLTVL.

This clone occurred once. The gene calls are TRBV7-2 and TRBJ1-2; possible D gene TRBD1, 6 bases. Trimming removed 7 bases from V and 6 bases from J, with 18 bases in between. The CDR3 covers 14 residues. The germline V gene encodes CDR1 SGHTA and CDR2 FQGNSA. CDR3 sequence reads: CASTPGRGHDGYTF. CDR3 bases: TGTGCCAGCACCCCGGGCAGGGGACATGATGGCTACACCTTC.

V gene TRBV6-2 or TRBV6-3 combines with J gene TRBJ1-5; D remains unclear. The germline CDR1 and CDR2 sequences are MNHEY and SVGEGT. The V end lost 7 bases, the J end lost 2 bases, and 9 bases lay between the germline ends. The CDR3 extends over 13 amino acids. The CDR3 loop is CASTPDGNQPQHF. DNA of the CDR3: TGTGCCAGCACCCCCGATGGCAATCAGCCCCAGCATTTT.

CDR3 in amino acids: CASGLEGRETDTQYF. CDR3 bases: TGTGCTAGTGGTTTGGAAGGACGGGAGACAGATACGCAGTATTTT. The rearrangement links TRBV12-5 to TRBJ2-3, with a weak D call TRBD2 (6 bases). Germline V CDR1 and CDR2: LGHNT, FRNRAP. V lost 1 base and J lost 3, with 11 bases in between. The CDR3 has 15 residues.